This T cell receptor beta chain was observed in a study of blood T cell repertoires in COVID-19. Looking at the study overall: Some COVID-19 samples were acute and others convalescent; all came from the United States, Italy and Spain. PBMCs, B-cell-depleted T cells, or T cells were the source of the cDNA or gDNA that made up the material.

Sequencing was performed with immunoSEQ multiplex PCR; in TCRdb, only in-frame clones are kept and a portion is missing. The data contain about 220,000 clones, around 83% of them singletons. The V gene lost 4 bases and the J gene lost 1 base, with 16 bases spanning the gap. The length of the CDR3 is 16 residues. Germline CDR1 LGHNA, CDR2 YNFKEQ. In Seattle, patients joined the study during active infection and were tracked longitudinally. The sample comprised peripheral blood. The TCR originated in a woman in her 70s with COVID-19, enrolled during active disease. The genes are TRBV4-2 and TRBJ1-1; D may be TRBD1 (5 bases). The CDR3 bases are TGTGCCAGCAGCCGCATCACCGGGCAGGGGAACACTGAAGCTTTCTTT. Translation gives CASSRITGQGNTEAFF.